This entry is about one TCR beta chain. CDR1 is MGHDK and CDR2 is SYGVNS in the germline V gene. This CDR3 is 16 amino acids long. The V end was cut by 3 bases, the J end by 0 bases, with 9 bases between. This record comes from a study of CD8 T cells in Susac syndrome. Random hexamers were used to reverse transcribe about 0.5 to 1 ug of RNA. The TCR beta CDR3 was amplified by immunoSEQ multiplex PCR across 54 Vbeta, 13 Jbeta. TCRdb re-analysed the immunoSEQ multiplex PCR reads in MiXCR, keeping a single row per CDR3 protein. The table shows roughly 140,000 distinct CDR3 sequences, with 85% to 95% occurring only once. The authors sequenced TCR beta from blood CD8+ and CD4+ T cells. Treatment-naive patients with stable or active relapsing-remitting disease served as multiple sclerosis controls.

This sequence was found in a human donor with multiple sclerosis. Sequencing was performed on CD8+ T cells from PBMCs. V gene TRBV25-1 combines with J gene TRBJ2-6, with no clear D. The CDR3 DNA follows: TGTGCCAGCAGTGATCTCCAGCGCTCTGGGGCCAACGTCCTGACTTTC. The encoded protein is CASSDLQRSGANVLTF.